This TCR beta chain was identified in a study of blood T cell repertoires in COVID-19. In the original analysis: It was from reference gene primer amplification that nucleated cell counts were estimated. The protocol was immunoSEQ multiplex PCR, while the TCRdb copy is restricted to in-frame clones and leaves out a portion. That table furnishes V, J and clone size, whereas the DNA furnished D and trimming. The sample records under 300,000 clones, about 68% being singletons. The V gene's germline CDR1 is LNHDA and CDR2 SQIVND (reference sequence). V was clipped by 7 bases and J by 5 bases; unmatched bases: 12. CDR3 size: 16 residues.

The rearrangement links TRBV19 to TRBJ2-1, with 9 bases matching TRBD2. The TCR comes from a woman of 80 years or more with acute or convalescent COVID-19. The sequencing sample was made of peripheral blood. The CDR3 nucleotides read TGTGCCAGTACCAAAGTACCGGGACTAGCCCACAATGAGCAGTTCTTC. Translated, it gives CASTKVPGLAHNEQFF.